This entry lists 5 T cell receptor beta chains sequenced from one sample in a study of chemoradiotherapy in HPV16-positive cancers. The assay was immunoSEQ multiplex PCR, and TCRdb's table has in-frame clones only and misses some. The data hold about 32,000 clones, with 70% to 90% observed a single time. Specimen: blood, collected from a patient who underwent chemoradiotherapy. These receptor sequences come from a human donor with HPV-associated anogenital cancer.

The CDR3 nucleotides read TGCAGCGGTTCGAGACTAGCGCTCAATGAGCAGTTCTTC. Translating it yields CSGSRLALNEQFF. The chain uses TRBV29-1 and TRBJ2-1; 8 bases fit TRBD2. V was pared by 7 bases and J by 6 bases, with 8 bases of the junction left unmatched. The CDR3 is 13 residues long. CDR1 SQVTM and CDR2 ANQGSEA come from the germline V gene.

The V gene is TRBV23-1, the J gene TRBJ1-3, with D unclear. TRBV23-1 is treated as an ORF (open reading frame) with a function not yet certain. V was cut by 1 base and J by 4 bases, with 11 bases left in between. The CDR3 is made up of 15 amino acids. CDR3 bases: TGCGCCAGCAGTCAATTCGTCTGGGAAGGAAACACCATATATTTT. It encodes CASSQFVWEGNTIYF.

The chain has TRBV11-2 and TRBJ2-7; no clear D gene. Per germline, CDR1 SGHAT and CDR2 FQNNGV. CDR3 length: 15 residues. Deletions cut 0 bases from V and 3 bases from J, with 12 bases between. The CDR3 spells CASSLENAAYYEQYF. CDR3 in DNA: TGTGCCAGCAGCTTAGAGAACGCGGCTTACTACGAGCAGTACTTC.

The V and J genes are TRBV4-1 and TRBJ1-3, with a possible D match to TRBD1 (5 bases). CDR1 is MGHRA, CDR2 YSYEKL, per germline. The CDR3 has 16 residues. Trimming removed 0 bases at V and 4 bases at J, with 13 bases between. CDR3: CASSQDPRTSGNTIYF. Written as DNA, the CDR3 is TGCGCCAGCAGCCAAGATCCTAGGACATCAGGAAACACCATATATTTT.

This chain joins TRBV4-1 and TRBJ2-3; 9 nucleotides agree with TRBD1. Germline V gene lookup returns CDR1 MGHRA and CDR2 YSYEKL. Trimming at V came to 5 bases and at J to 2 bases, leaving 8 bases not matched to a gene. This CDR3 is 16 amino acids long. The CDR3 region is CASSSQGALSTDTQYF. CDR3 coding DNA: TGCGCCAGCAGCTCACAGGGGGCGCTTTCCACAGATACGCAGTATTTT.